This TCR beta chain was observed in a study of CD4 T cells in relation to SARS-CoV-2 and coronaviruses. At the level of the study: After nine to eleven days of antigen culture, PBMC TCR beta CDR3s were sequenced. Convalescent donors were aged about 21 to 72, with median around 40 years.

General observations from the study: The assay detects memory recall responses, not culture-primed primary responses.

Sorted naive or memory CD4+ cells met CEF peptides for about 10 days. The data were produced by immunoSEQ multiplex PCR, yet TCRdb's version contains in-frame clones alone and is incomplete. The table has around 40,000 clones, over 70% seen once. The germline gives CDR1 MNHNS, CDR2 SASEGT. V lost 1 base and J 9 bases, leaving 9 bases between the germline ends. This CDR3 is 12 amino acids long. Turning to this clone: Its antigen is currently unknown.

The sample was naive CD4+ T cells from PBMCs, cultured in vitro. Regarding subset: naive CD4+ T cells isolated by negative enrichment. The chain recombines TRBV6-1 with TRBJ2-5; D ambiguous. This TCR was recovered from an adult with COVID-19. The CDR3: CASSEGEWAQYF. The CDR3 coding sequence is TGTGCCAGCAGTGAAGGCGAGTGGGCCCAGTACTTC.